This paragraph reports one T cell receptor (beta chain). Its antigen target is currently unknown. One base away there is no much larger clone; base qualities are not given. V is clipped by 5 bases and J by 8 bases, and the sequence between their germline boundaries is 7 bases long. CDR1 is given as MDHEN and CDR2 as SYDVKM, both from the germline V gene. The CDR3 spans 11 residues, from the cysteine through the phenylalanine. Of all the DNA, just the CDR3 is kept, 33 bases in frame from base 1. This sample is drawn from a study of response to subunit inactivated influenza vaccine (dated by TCRdb to about 2018). With respect to the entire study: Deep quantitative T cell receptor repertoire profiling was used in the study to track responses to a trivalent subunit inactivated influenza vaccine. The paper's findings and limits, for the study overall: The authors suggested that each seasonal influenza vaccination may recruit only a limited number of new T cells.

The sample's time point label, in plain terms: around 47 days after influenza vaccine administration. The library came from RT-PCR. Sequenced on an Illumina HiSeq 2500. The public reads were reanalyzed by TCRdb: fastp trimming at Q25, MiXCR alignment, in-frame beta chains only. Rows with a matching CDR3 protein are joined into one entry that keeps the most common DNA and genes. This sample holds approximately 480,000 distinct CDR3 sequences; 10% to 11% were observed only once. The ten largest make up approximately 12% of the sample. The TCR originated in a man aged 50 to 59 who received an inactivated influenza vaccine. Donor details come from another sample of the same person, matched by shared clones. The chain employs TRBV28 and TRBJ2-1, with no D gene named confidently. The starting material was PBMCs from blood, obtained roughly 45 days after vaccination. The bases are TGTGCCAGCAGTCTGACGGATGAGCAGTTCTTC. Its protein product is CASSLTDEQFF.